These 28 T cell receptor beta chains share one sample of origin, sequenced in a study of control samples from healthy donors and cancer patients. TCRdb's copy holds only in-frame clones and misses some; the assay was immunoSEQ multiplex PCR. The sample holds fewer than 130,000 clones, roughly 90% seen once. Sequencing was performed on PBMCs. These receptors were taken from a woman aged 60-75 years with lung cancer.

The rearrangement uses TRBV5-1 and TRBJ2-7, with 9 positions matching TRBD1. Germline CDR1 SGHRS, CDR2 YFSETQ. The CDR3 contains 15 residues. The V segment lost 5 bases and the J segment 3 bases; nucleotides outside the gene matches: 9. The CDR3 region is CASRDQDRGGYEQYF. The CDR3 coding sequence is TGCGCCAGCAGGGACCAGGACAGGGGCGGCTACGAGCAGTACTTC.

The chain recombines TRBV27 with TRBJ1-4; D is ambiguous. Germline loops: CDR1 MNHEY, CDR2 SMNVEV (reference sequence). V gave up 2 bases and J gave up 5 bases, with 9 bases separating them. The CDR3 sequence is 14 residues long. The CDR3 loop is CASSLSGRNEKLFF. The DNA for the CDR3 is TGTGCCAGCAGTTTAAGTGGTAGGAATGAAAAACTGTTTTTT.

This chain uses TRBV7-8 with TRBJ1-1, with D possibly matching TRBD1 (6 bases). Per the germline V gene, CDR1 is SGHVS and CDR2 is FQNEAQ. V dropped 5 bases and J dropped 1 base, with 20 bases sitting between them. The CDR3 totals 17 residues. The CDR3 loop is CASSRRQVLLGNTEAFF. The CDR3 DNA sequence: TGTGCCAGCAGCAGAAGACAGGTTCTATTGGGGAACACTGAAGCTTTCTTT.

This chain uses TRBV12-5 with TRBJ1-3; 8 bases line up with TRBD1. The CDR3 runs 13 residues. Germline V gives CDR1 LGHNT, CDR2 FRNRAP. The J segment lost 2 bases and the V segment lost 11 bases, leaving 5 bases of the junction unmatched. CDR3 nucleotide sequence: TGTGCTGTCGGACAGGGAGCTGGAAACACCATATATTTT. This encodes CAVGQGAGNTIYF. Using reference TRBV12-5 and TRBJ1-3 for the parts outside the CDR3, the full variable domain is DARVTQTPRHKVTEMGQEVTMRCQPILGHNTVFWYRQTMMQGLELLAYFRNRAPLDDSGMPKDRFSAEMPDATLATLKIQPSEPRDSAVYFCAVGQGAGNTIYFGEGSWLTVV.

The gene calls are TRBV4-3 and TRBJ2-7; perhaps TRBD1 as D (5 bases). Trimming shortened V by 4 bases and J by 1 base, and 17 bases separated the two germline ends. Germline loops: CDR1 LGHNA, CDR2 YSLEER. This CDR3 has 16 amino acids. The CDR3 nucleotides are TGCGCCAGCAGCCGAGGAAGACAGAGTTCTTCCTACGAGCAGTACTTC. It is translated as CASSRGRQSSSYEQYF.

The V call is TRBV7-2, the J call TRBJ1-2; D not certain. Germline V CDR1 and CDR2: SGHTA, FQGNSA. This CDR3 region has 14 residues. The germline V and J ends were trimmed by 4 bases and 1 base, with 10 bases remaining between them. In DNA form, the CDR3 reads TGTGCCAGCAGCTCCCTCGGACGTAACTATGGCTACACCTTC. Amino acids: CASSSLGRNYGYTF. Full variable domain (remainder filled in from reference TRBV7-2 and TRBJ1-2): GAGVSQSPSNKVTEKGKDVELRCDPISGHTALYWYRQSLGQGLEFLIYFQGNSAPDKSGLPSDRFSAERTGGSVSTLTIQRTQQEDSAVYLCASSSLGRNYGYTFGSGTRLTVV.

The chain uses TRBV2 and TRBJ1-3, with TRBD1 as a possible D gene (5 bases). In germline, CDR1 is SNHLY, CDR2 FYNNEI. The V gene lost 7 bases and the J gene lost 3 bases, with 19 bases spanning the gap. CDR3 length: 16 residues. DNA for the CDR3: TGTGCCAGCATCAGTGAGGTTATGGGGCTTGGAAACACCATATATTTT. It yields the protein CASISEVMGLGNTIYF.

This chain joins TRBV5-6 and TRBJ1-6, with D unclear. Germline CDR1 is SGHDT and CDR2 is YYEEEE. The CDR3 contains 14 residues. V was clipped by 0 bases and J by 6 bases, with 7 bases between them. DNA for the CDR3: TGTGCCAGCAGCTTGGGACGGTTTAATTCACCCCTCCACTTT. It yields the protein CASSLGRFNSPLHF.

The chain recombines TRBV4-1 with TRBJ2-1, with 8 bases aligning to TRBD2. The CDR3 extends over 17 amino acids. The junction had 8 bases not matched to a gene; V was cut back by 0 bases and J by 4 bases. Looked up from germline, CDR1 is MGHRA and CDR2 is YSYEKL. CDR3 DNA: TGCGCCAGCAGCCAAGACGTTTCTAGCGGGTATTACAATGAGCAGTTCTTC. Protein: CASSQDVSSGYYNEQFF.

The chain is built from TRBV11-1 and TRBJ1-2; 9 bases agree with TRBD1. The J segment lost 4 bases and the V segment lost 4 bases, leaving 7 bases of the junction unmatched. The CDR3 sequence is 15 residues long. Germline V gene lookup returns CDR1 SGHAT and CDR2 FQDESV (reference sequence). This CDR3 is CASSSGTGSFYGYTF. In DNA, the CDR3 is TGTGCCAGCAGCTCTGGGACAGGGAGCTTCTATGGCTACACCTTC.

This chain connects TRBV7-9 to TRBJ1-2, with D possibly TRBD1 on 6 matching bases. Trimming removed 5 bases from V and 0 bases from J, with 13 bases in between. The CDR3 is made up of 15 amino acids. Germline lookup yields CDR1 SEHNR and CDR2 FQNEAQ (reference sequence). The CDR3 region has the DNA TGTGCCAGCAGCCCCCGAACAGGGACTAACTATGGCTACACCTTC. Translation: CASSPRTGTNYGYTF.

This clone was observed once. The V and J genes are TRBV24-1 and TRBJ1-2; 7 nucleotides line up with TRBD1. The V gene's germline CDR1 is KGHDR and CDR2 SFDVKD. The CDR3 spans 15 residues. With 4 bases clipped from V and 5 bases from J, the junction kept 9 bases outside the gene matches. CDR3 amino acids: CATSDPRQGEYGYTF. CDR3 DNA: TGTGCCACCAGTGACCCTAGACAGGGCGAATATGGCTACACCTTC.

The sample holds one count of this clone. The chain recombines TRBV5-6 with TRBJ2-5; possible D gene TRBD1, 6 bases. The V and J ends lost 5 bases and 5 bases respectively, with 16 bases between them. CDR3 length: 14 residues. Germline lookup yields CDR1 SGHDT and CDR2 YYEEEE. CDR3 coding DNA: TGTGCCAGCAGTTATACCGGGACACGCGAGACCCAGTACTTC. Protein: CASSYTGTRETQYF.

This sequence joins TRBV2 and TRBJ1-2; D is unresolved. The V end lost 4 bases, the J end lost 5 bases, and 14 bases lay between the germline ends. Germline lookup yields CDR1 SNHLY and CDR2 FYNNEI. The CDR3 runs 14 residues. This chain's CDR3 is CASSVGSGPYGYTF. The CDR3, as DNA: TGTGCCAGCAGTGTTGGCAGTGGGCCATATGGCTACACCTTC.

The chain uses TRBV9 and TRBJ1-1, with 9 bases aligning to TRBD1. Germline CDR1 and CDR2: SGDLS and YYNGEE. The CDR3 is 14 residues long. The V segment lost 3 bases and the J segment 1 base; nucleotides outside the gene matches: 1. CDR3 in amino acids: CASSATGGNTEAFF. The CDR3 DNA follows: TGTGCCAGCAGCGCGACAGGGGGGAACACTGAAGCTTTCTTT.

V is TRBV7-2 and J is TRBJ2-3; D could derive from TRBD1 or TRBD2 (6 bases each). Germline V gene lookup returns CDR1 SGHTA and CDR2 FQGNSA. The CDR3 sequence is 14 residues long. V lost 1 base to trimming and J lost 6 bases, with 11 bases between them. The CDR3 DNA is TGTGCCAGCAGCTTAGTAAGGGGGGCCGATACGCAGTATTTT. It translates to CASSLVRGADTQYF.

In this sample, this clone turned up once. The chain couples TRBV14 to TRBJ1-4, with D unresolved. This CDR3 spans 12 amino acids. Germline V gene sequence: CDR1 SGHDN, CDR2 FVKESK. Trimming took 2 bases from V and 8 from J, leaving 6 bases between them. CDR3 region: CASSQLSEKLFF. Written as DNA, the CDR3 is TGTGCCAGCAGCCAATTGAGCGAAAAACTGTTTTTT.

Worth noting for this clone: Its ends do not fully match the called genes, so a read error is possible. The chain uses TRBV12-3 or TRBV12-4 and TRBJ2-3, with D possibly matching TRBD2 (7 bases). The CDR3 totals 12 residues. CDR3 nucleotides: TGTGCCACATGCCGGGGGGCAGATATGCAGTATTTT. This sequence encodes CATCRGADMQYF.

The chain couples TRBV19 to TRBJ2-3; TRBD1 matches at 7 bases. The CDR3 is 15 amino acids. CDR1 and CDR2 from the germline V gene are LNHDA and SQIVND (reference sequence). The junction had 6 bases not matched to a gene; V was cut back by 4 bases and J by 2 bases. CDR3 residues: CASSTSGGITDTQYF. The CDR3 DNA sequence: TGTGCCAGTAGTACCTCAGGGGGAATCACAGATACGCAGTATTTT. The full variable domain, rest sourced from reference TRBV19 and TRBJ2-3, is DGGITQSPKYLFRKEGQNVTLSCEQNLNHDAMYWYRQDPGQGLRLIYYSQIVNDFQKGDIAEGYSVSREKKESFPLTVTSAQKNPTAFYLCASSTSGGITDTQYFGPGTRLTVL.

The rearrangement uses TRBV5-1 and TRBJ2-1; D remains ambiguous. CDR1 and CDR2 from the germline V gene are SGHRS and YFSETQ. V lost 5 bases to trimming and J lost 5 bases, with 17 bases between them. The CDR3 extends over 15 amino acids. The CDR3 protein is CASRSDETLDNEQFF. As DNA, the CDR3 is TGCGCCAGCAGGTCGGATGAAACGTTAGACAATGAGCAGTTCTTC.

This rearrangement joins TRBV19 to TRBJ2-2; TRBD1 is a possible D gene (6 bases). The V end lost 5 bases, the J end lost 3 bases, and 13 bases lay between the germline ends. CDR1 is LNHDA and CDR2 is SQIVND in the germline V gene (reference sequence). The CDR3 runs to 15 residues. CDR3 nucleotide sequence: TGTGCCAGTAGTCAATCGGGACATTACACCGGGGAGCTGTTTTTT. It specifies CASSQSGHYTGELFF.

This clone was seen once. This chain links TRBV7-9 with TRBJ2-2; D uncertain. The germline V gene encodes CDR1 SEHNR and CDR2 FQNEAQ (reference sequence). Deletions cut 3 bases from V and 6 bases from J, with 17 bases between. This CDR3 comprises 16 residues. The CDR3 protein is CASSFYGGVEAGELFF. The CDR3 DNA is TGTGCCAGCAGCTTTTATGGTGGAGTTGAGGCCGGGGAGCTGTTTTTT.

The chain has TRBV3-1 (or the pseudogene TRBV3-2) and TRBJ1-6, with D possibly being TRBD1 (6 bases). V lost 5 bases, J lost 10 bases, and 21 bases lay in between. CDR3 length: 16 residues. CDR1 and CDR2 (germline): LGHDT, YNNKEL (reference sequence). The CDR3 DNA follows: TGTGCCAGCAGCACCGGAGGAGGGGGAGGCGGATCACCCCTCCACTTT. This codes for CASSTGGGGGGSPLHF.

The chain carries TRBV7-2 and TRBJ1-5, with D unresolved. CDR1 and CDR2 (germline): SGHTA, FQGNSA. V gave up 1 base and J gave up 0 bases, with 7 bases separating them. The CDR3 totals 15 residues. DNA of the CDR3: TGTGCCAGCAGCTTAGGCCAGGTTAGCAATCAGCCCCAGCATTTT. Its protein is CASSLGQVSNQPQHF. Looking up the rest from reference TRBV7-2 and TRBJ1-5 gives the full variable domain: GAGVSQSPSNKVTEKGKDVELRCDPISGHTALYWYRQSLGQGLEFLIYFQGNSAPDKSGLPSDRFSAERTGGSVSTLTIQRTQQEDSAVYLCASSLGQVSNQPQHFGDGTRLSIL.

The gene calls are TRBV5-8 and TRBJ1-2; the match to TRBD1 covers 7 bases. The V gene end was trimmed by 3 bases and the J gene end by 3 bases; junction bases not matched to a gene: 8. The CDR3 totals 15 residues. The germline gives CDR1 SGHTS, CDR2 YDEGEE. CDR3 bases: TGTGCCAGCAGCTCCCCCGGGACAGAAGACTATGGCTACACCTTC. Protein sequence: CASSSPGTEDYGYTF.

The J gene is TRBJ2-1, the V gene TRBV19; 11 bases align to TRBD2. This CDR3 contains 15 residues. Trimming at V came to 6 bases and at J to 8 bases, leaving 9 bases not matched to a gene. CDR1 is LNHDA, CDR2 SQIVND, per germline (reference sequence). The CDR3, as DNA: TGTGCCAGTAGCATTACTAGCGGGAGAGAAGATGAGCAGTTCTTC. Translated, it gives CASSITSGREDEQFF.

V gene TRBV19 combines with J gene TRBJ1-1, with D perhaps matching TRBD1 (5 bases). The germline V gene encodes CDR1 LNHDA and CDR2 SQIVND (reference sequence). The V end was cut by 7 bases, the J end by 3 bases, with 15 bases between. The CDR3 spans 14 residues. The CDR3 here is CASTLLAGDTEAFF. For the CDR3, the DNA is TGTGCCAGTACCCTCCTCGCGGGGGACACTGAAGCTTTCTTT.

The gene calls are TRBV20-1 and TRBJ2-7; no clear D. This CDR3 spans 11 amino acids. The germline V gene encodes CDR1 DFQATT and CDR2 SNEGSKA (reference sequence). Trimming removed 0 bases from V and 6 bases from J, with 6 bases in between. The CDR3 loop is CSARDLSEQYF. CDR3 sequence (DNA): TGCAGTGCTAGAGATCTGAGCGAGCAGTACTTC.